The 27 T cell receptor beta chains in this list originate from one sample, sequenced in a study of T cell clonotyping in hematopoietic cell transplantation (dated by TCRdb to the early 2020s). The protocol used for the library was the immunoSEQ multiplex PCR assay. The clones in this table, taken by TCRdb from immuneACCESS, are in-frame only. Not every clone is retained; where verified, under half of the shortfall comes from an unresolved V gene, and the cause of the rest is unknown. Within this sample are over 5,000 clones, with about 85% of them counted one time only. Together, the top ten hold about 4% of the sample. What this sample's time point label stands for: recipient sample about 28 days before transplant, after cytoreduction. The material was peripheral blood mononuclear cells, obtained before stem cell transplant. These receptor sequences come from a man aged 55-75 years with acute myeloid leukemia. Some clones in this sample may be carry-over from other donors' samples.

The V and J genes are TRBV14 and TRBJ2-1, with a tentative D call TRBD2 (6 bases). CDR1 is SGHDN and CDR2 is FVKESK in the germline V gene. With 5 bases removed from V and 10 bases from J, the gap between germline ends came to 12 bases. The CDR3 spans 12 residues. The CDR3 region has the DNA TGTGCCAGCAGCTTACTAGCTGGCGAGCAGTTCTTC. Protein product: CASSLLAGEQFF.

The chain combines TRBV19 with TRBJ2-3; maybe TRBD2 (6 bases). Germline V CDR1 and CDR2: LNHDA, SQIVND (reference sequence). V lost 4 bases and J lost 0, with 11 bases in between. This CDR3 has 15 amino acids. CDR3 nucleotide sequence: TGTGCCAGTAGTACAATAGCGGCTAGCACAGATACGCAGTATTTT. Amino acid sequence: CASSTIAASTDTQYF.

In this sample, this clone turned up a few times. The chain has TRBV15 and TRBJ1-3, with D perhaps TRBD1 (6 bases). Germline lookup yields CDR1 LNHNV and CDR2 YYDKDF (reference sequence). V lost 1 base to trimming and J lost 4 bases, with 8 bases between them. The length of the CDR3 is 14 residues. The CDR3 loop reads CATSRGDRGNTIYF. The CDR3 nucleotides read TGTGCCACCAGCAGAGGAGACAGGGGAAACACCATATATTTT.

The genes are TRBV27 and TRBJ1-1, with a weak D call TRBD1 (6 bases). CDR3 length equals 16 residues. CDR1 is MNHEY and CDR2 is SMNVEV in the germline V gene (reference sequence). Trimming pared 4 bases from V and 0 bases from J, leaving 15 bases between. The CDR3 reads CASSSMGAAVNTEAFF. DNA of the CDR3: TGTGCCAGCAGTTCCATGGGGGCGGCAGTGAACACTGAAGCTTTCTTT.

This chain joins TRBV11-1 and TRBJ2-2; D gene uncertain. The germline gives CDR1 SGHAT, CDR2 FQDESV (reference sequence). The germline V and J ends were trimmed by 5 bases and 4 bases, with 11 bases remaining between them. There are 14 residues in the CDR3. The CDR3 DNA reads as TGTGCCAGCAGCATCTCAAGAGGCACCGGGGAGCTGTTTTTT. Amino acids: CASSISRGTGELFF.

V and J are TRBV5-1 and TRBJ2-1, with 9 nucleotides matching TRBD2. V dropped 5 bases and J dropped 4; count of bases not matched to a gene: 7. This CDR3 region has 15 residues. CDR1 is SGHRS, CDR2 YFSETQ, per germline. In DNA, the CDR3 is TGCGCCAGCAGAGCGGGAGGATACGCGTACAATGAGCAGTTCTTC. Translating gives CASRAGGYAYNEQFF.

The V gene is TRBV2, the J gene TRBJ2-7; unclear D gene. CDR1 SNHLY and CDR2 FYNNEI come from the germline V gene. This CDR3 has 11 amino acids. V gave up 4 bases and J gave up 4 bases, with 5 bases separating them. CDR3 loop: CASSVGYEQYF. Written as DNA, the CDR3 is TGTGCCAGCAGTGTTGGATACGAGCAGTACTTC.

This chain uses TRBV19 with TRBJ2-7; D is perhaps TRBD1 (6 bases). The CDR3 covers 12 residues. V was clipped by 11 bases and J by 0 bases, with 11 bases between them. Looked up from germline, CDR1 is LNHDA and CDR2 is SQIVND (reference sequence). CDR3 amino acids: CACGDISYEQYF. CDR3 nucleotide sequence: TGTGCCTGTGGGGACATCTCCTACGAGCAGTACTTC.

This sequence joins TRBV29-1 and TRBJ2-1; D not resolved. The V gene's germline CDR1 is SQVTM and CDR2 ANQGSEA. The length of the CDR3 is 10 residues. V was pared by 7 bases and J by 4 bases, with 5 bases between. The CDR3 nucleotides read TGCAGCGGGTTTTACAATGAGCAGTTCTTC. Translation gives CSGFYNEQFF.

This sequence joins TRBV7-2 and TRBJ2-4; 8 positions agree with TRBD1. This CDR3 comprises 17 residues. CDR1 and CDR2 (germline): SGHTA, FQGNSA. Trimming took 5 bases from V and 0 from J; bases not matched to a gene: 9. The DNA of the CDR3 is TGTGCCAGCAGCCCCATCTCAGGGGGCCTAGCCAAAAACATTCAGTACTTC. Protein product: CASSPISGGLAKNIQYF. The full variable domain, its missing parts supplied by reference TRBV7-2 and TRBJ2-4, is GAGVSQSPSNKVTEKGKDVELRCDPISGHTALYWYRQSLGQGLEFLIYFQGNSAPDKSGLPSDRFSAERTGGSVSTLTIQRTQQEDSAVYLCASSPISGGLAKNIQYFGAGTRLSVL.

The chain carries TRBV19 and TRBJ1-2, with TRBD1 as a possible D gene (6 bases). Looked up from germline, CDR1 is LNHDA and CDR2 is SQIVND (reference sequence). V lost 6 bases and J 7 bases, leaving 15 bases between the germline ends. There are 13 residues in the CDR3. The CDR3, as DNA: TGTGCCAGTAGACTTCAGGGGAAGGGTGGCTACACCTTC. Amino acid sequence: CASRLQGKGGYTF.

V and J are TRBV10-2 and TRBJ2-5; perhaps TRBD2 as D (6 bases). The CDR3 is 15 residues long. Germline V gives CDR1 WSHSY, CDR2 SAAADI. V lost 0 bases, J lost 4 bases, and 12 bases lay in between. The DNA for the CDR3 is TGCGCCAGCAGTGAGTCTCGGCAGGGAGGAGAGACCCAGTACTTC. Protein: CASSESRQGGETQYF.

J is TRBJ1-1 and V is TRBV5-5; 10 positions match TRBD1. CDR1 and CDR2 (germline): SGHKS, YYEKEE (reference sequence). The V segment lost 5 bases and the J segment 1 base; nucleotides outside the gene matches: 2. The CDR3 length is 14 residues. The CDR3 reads CASSRTGGNTEAFF. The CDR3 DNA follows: TGTGCCAGCAGTCGGACAGGGGGGAACACTGAAGCTTTCTTT.

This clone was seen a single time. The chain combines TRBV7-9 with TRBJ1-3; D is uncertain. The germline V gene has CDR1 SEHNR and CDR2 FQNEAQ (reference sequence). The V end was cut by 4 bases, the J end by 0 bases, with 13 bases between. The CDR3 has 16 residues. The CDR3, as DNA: TGTGCCAGCAGCTCCCGACGGGAGAGCTCTGGAAACACCATATATTTT. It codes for CASSSRRESSGNTIYF.

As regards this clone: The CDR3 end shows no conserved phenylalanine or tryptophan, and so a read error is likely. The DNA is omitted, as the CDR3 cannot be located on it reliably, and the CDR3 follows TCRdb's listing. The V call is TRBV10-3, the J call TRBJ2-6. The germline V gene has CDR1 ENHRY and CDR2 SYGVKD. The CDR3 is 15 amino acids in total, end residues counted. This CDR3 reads CAISRYICRYKVGPT.

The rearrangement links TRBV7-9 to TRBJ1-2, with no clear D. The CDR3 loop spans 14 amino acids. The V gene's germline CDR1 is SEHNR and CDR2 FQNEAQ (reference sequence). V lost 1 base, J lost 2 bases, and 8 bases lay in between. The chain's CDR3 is CASSLDRQNYGYTF. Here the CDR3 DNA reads TGTGCCAGCAGCTTAGATCGCCAGAACTATGGCTACACCTTC.

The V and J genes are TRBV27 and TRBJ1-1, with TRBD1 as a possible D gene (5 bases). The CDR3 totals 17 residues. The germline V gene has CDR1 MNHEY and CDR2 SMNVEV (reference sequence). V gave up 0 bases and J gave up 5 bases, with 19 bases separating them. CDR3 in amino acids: CASSLSLDRVRGTEAFF. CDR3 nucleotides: TGTGCCAGCAGTTTATCCCTAGATCGGGTACGGGGGACTGAAGCTTTCTTT.

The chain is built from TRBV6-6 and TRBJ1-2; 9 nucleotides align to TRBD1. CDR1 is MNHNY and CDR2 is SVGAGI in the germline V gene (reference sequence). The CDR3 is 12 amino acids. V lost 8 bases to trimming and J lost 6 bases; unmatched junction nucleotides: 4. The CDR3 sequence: CASEGQGHGYTF. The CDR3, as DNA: TGTGCCAGCGAAGGACAGGGGCATGGCTACACCTTC.

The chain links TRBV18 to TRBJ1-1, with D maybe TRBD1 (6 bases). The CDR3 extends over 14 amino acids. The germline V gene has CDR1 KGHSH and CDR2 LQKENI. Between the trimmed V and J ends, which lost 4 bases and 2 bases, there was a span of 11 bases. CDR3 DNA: TGTGCCAGCTCACAGGGACAAGACAACACTGAAGCTTTCTTT. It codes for CASSQGQDNTEAFF.

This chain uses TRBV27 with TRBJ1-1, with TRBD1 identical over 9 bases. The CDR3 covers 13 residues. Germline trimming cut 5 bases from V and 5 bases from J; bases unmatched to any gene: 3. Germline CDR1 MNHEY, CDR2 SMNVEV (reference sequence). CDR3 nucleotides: TGTGCCAGCAGTACACAGGGGGCGACTGAAGCTTTCTTT. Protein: CASSTQGATEAFF.

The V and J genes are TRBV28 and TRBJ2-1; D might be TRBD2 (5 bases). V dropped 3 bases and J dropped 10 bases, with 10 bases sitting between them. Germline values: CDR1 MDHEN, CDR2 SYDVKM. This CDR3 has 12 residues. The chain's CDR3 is CASSLGAREQFF. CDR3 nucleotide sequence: TGTGCCAGCAGTTTGGGAGCAAGGGAGCAGTTCTTC.

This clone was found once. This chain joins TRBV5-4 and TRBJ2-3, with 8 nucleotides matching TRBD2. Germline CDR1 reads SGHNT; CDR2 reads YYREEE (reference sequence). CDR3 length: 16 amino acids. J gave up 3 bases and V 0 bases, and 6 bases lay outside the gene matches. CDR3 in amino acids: CASSLVNAGGTDTQYF. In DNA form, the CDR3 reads TGTGCCAGCAGCTTGGTAAATGCGGGGGGAACAGATACGCAGTATTTT.

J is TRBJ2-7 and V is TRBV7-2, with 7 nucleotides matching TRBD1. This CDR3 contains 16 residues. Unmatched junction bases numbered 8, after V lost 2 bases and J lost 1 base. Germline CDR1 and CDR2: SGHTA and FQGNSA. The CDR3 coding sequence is TGTGCCAGCAGCTTACGGCAGGGGGTGACTTCCTACGAGCAGTACTTC. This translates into CASSLRQGVTSYEQYF.

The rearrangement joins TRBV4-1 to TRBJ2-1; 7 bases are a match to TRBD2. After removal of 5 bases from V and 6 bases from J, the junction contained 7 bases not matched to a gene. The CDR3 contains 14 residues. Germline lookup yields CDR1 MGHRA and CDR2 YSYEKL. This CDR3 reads CASSFRGEINEQFF. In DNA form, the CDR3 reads TGCGCCAGCAGCTTCCGGGGGGAGATCAATGAGCAGTTCTTC.

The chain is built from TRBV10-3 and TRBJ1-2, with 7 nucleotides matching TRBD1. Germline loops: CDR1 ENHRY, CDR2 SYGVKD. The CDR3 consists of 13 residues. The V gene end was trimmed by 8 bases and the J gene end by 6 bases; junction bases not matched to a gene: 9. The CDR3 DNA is TGTGCCATCGGTCAAACAGGGGATCATGGCTACACCTTC. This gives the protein CAIGQTGDHGYTF.

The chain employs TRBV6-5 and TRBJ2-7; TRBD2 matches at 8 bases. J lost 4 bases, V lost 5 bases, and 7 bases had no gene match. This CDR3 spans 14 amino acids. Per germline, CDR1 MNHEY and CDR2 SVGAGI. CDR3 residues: CASSISGSKYEQYF. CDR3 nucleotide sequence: TGTGCCAGCAGTATAAGCGGGAGTAAGTACGAGCAGTACTTC.

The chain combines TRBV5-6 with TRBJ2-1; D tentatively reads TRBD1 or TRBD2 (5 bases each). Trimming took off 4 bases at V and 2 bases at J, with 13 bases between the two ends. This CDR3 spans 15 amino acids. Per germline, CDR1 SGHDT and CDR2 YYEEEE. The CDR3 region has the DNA TGTGCCAGCAGCCCGGGACGAGCTGCCTACAATGAGCAGTTCTTC. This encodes CASSPGRAAYNEQFF.